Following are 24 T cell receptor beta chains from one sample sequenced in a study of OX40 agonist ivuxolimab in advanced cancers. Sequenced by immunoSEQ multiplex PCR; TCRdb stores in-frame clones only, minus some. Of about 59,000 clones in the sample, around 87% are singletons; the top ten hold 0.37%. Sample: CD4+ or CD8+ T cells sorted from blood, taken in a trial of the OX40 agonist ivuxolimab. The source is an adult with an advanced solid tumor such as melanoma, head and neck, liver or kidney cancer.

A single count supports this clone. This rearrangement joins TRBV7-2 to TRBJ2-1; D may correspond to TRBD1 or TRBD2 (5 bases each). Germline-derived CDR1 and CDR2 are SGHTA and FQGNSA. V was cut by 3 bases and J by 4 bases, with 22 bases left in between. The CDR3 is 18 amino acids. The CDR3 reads CASSLGVTSSEGYNEQFF. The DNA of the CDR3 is TGTGCCAGCAGCTTGGGCGTAACATCCTCCGAGGGGTACAATGAGCAGTTCTTC.

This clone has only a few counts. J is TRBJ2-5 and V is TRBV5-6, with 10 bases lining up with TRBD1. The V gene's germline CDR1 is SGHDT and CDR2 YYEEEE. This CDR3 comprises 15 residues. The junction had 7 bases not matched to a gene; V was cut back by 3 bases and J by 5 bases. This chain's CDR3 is CASSSPPGQGETQYF. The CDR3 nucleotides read TGTGCCAGCAGCTCCCCACCGGGACAGGGGGAGACCCAGTACTTC.

The CDR3 sequence is CAQGAGTSTDTQYF. In nucleotides, the CDR3 is TGTGCCCAGGGGGCAGGCACTAGCACAGATACGCAGTATTTT. V gene TRBV11-1 combines with J gene TRBJ2-3; 8 nucleotides match TRBD1. The CDR3 is 14 amino acids. Germline V CDR1 and CDR2: SGHAT, FQDESV (reference sequence). With V trimmed by 11 bases and J by 0 bases, 7 bases remained unmatched.

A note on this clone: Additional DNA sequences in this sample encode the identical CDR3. CDR3 nucleotide sequence: TGTGCCAGCAGCCTAGGCAGAGACGGCTATGGCTACACCTTC. Translation gives CASSLGRDGYGYTF. The rearrangement joins TRBV11-2 to TRBJ1-2; D remains unclear. V lost 5 bases and J lost 4, with 14 bases in between. Per the germline V gene, CDR1 is SGHAT and CDR2 is FQNNGV. The CDR3 consists of 14 residues.

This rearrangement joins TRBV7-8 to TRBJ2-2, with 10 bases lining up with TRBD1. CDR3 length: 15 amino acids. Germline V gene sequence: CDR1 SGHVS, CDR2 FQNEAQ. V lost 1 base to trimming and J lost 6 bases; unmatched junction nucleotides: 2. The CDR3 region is CASSLEGQGAGELFF. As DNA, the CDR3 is TGTGCCAGCAGCTTAGAAGGACAGGGGGCCGGGGAGCTGTTTTTT.

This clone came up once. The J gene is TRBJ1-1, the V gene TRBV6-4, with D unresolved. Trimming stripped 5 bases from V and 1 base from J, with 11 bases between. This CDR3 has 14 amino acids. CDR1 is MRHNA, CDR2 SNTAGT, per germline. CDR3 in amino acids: CASSLRTENTEAFF. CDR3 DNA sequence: TGTGCCAGCAGTCTCCGGACCGAGAACACTGAAGCTTTCTTT.

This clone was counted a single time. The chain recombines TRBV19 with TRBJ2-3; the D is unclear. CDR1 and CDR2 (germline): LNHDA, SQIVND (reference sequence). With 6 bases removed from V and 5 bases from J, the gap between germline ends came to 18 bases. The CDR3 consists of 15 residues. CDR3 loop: CASRGDKGWGDTQYF. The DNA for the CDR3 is TGTGCCAGTAGGGGTGACAAGGGCTGGGGAGATACGCAGTATTTT.

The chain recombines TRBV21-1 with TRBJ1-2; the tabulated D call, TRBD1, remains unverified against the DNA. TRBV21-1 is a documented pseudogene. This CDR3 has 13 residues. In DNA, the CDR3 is TGTGCCAGCAGCATAAGGGGTGAGTCAGGCTACACCTTC. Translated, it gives CASSIRGESGYTF.

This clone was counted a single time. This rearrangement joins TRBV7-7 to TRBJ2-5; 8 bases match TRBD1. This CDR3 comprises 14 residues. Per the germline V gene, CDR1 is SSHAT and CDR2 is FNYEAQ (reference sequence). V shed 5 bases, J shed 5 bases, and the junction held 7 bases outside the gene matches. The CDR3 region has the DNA TGTGCCAGCAGCCCGACAGGGGTTGGGGAGACCCAGTACTTC. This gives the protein CASSPTGVGETQYF.

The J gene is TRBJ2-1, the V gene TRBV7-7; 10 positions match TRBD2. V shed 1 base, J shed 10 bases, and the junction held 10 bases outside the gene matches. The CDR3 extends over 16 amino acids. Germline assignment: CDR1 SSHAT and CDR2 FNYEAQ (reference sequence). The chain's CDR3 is CASSLEWASGSHEQFF. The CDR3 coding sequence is TGTGCCAGCAGCTTAGAGTGGGCTAGCGGGAGCCACGAGCAGTTCTTC.

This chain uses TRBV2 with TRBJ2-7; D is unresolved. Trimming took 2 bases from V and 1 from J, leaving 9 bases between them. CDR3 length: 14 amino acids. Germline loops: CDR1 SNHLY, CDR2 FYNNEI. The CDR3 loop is CASSELLGSYEQYF. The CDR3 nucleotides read TGTGCCAGCAGTGAATTGTTAGGGTCCTACGAGCAGTACTTC.

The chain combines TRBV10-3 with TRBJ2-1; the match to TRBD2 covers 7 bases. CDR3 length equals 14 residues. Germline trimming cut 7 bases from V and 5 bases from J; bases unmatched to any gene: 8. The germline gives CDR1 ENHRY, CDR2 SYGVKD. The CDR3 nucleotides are TGTGCCATCACCAGGACTAGTCGCGACAATGAGCAGTTCTTC. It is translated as CAITRTSRDNEQFF.

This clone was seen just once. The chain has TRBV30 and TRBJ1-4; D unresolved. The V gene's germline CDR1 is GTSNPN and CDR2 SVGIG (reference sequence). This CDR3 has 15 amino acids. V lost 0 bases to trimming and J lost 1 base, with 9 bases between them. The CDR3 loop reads CAWSVESGTNEKLFF. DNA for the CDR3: TGTGCCTGGAGTGTGGAGAGTGGAACTAATGAAAAACTGTTTTTT.

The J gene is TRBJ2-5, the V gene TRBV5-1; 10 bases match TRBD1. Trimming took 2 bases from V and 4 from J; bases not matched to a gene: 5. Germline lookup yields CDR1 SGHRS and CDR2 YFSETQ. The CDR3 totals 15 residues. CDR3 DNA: TGCGCCAGCAGCTTTGTGACAGGGGGCGTAGAGACCCAGTACTTC. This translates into CASSFVTGGVETQYF. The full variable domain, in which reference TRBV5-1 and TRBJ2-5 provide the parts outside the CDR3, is KAGVTQTPRYLIKTRGQQVTLSCSPISGHRSVSWYQQTPGQGLQFLFEYFSETQRNKGNFPGRFSGRQFSNSRSEMNVSTLELGDSALYLCASSFVTGGVETQYFGPGTRLLVL.

The CDR3 DNA follows: TGTGCCAGCAGCTTAACATTCTCTGGAAACACCATATATTTT. This translates into CASSLTFSGNTIYF. The chain is built from TRBV7-6 and TRBJ1-3; D not resolved. This CDR3 has 14 residues. CDR1 is SGHVS and CDR2 is FNYEAQ in the germline V gene. V was shortened by 2 bases and J by 0 bases, with 5 bases between the two germline ends.

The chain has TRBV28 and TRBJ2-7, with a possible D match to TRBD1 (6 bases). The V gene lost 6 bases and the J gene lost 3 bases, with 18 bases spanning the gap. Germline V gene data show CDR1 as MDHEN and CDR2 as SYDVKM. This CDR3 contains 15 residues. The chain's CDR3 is CASSTPGTLNYEQYF. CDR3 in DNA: TGTGCCAGCAGCACACCCGGGACACTCAACTACGAGCAGTACTTC.

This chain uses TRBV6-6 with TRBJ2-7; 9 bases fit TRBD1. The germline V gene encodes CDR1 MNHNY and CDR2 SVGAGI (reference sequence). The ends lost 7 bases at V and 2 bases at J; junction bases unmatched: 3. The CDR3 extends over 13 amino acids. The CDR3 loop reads CASNDRGTYEQYF. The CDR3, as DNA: TGTGCCAGCAACGACAGGGGGACCTACGAGCAGTACTTC.

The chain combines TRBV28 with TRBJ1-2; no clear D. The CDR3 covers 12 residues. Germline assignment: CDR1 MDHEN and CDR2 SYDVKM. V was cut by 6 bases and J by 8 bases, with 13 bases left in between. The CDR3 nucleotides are TGTGCCAGCAGCCTGGACGAGTGGGGCTACACCTTC. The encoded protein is CASSLDEWGYTF.

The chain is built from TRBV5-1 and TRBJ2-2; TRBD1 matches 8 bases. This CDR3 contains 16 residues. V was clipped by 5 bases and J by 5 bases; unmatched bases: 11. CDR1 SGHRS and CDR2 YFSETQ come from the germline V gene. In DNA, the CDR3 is TGCGCCAGCAGTTCGCAGGGGGCGCGTAGGACCGGGGAGCTGTTTTTT. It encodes CASSSQGARRTGELFF.

The CDR3 sequence is CASSPRASGFYEQYF. The CDR3, as DNA: TGTGCCAGCAGCCCCCGGGCTAGCGGGTTCTACGAGCAGTACTTC. The chain employs TRBV7-6 and TRBJ2-7; TRBD2 agrees at 8 bases. Per germline, CDR1 SGHVS and CDR2 FNYEAQ. The CDR3 spans 15 residues. The junction had 9 bases not matched to a gene; V was cut back by 5 bases and J by 3 bases.

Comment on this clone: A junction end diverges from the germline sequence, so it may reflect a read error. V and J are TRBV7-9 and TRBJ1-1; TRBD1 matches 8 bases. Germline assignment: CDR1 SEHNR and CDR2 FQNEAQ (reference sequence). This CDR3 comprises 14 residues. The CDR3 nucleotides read TGCGCCAGCAGACAGGGGCCATCGAACACTGAAGCTTTCTTT. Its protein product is CASRQGPSNTEAFF.

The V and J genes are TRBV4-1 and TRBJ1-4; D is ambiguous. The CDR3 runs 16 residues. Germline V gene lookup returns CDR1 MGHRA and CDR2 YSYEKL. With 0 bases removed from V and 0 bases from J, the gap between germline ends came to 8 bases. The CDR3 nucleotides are TGCGCCAGCAGCCAAGATTCTACTTCAACTAATGAAAAACTGTTTTTT. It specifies CASSQDSTSTNEKLFF.

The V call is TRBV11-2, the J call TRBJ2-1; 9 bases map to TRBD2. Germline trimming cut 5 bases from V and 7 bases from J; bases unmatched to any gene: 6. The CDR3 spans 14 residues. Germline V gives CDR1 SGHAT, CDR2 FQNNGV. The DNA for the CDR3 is TGTGCCAGCAGCCGACAGCGGGGGGTAAATGAGCAGTTCTTC. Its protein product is CASSRQRGVNEQFF.

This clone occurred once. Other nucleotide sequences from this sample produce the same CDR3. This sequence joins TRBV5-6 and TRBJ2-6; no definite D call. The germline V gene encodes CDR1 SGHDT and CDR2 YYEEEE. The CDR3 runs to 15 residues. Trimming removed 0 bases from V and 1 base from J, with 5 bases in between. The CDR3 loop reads CASSLGVSGANVLTF. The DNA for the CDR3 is TGTGCCAGCAGCTTGGGGGTTTCTGGGGCCAACGTCCTGACTTTC.